The clone carrying this T cell receptor beta chain appeared many times. These data are taken from a study of identical twins. MiXCR, run by TCRdb on the 5' RACE reads, gives a single entry per CDR3 protein. The sample has a few hundred thousand distinct CDR3 sequences, about 15% seen once. This CDR3 is built from 15 residues. Germline V gene data show CDR1 as SQVTM and CDR2 as ANQGSEA. The V end lost 6 bases, the J end lost 1 base, and 18 bases lay between the germline ends. The same sample was also studied in work on yellow fever vaccine responses in identical twins.

The V call is TRBV29-1, the J call TRBJ1-1, with D possibly TRBD1 on 6 matching bases. Sequenced input: CD4+ T cells sorted from blood. This receptor was obtained from a woman under 30 in good health. The CDR3 coding sequence is TGCAGCGTAGGGGGGGCCGGACAGTCGAACACTGAAGCTTTCTTT. Its translation: CSVGGAGQSNTEAFF.